The 24 T cell receptor beta chains listed next were all sequenced from one sample in a study of shared T cell receptors in the human thymus. Only in-frame clones appear in the TCRdb table, and some are missing; sequencing was by immunoSEQ multiplex PCR. Counted here are hundreds of thousands of clones, about 89% occurring once; the ten biggest clones make up 0.0094%. This sample was also put to use in a study of human thymus T cells.

Sequencing was done on a sample of thymocytes. These TCRs come from a boy in the first two years of life with a congenital heart defect.

This sequence joins TRBV30 and TRBJ2-7; 8 positions match TRBD2. The CDR3 is 15 residues long. J gave up 5 bases and V 3 bases, and 12 bases lay outside the gene matches. CDR1 is GTSNPN and CDR2 is SVGIG in the germline V gene (reference sequence). The CDR3 is CAWRNSGGVRNEQYF. The CDR3 coding sequence is TGTGCCTGGAGGAACAGCGGGGGTGTTAGGAACGAGCAGTACTTC. Using reference TRBV30 and TRBJ2-7 for the parts outside the CDR3, the full variable domain is SQTIHQWPATLVQPVGSPLSLECTVEGTSNPNLYWYRQAAGRGLQLLFYSVGIGQISSEVPQNLSASRPQDRQFILSSKKLLLSDSGFYLCAWRNSGGVRNEQYFGPGTRLTVT.

The V call is TRBV28, the J call TRBJ2-4; weak D call: TRBD2 (5 bases). V lost 5 bases, J lost 4 bases, and 18 bases lay in between. The length of the CDR3 is 16 residues. Per germline, CDR1 MDHEN and CDR2 SYDVKM. The CDR3 DNA is TGTGCCAGCAGTCCGCGCCTCAGCGGCCTAAAAAACATTCAGTACTTC. Residues: CASSPRLSGLKNIQYF.

This clone was recorded only once. J is TRBJ1-6 and V is TRBV7-8; a possible D gene is TRBD1 (6 bases). V was shortened by 1 base and J by 10 bases, with 14 bases between the two germline ends. CDR3 length: 15 amino acids. CDR1 SGHVS and CDR2 FQNEAQ come from the germline V gene. The CDR3 loop is CASSLEGGVGSPLHF. The CDR3, as DNA: TGTGCCAGCAGCTTAGAGGGGGGGGTAGGCTCACCCCTCCACTTT.

The rearrangement links TRBV7-2 to TRBJ1-6, with 8 bases fitting TRBD1. The length of the CDR3 is 15 residues. V was clipped by 5 bases and J by 8 bases; unmatched bases: 8. CDR1 and CDR2 (germline): SGHTA, FQGNSA. The CDR3 spells CASSPGQGVDSPLHF. As DNA, the CDR3 is TGTGCCAGCAGCCCCGGACAGGGTGTTGATTCACCCCTCCACTTT.

The rearrangement links TRBV30 to TRBJ2-3, with D perhaps matching TRBD2 (6 bases). The CDR3 has 14 residues. Trimming took 3 bases from V and 1 from J, leaving 11 bases between them. Germline CDR1 and CDR2: GTSNPN and SVGIG (reference sequence). CDR3 sequence (DNA): TGTGCCTGGAGAGGGCCGGGGGGCACAGATACGCAGTATTTT. Translated, it gives CAWRGPGGTDTQYF.

This chain joins TRBV5-6 and TRBJ1-3; the match to TRBD1 covers 11 bases. The CDR3 spans 16 residues. Germline assignment: CDR1 SGHDT and CDR2 YYEEEE. J gave up 0 bases and V 5 bases, and 4 bases lay outside the gene matches. In DNA form, the CDR3 reads TGTGCCAGCAGGACCGGGACAGGGGGCTCTGGAAACACCATATATTTT. Translated, it gives CASRTGTGGSGNTIYF.

The chain joins TRBV27 to TRBJ1-5; 8 bases map to TRBD1. This CDR3 comprises 14 residues. Germline V gene data show CDR1 as MNHEY and CDR2 as SMNVEV (reference sequence). The V gene end was trimmed by 7 bases and the J gene end by 5 bases; junction bases not matched to a gene: 7. This CDR3 reads CASKIDRGHQPQHF. The CDR3 bases are TGTGCCAGCAAAATTGACAGGGGCCATCAGCCCCAGCATTTT.

This rearrangement joins TRBV7-2 to TRBJ1-5; D gene uncertain. V lost 5 bases and J 5 bases, leaving 10 bases between the germline ends. Germline lookup yields CDR1 SGHTA and CDR2 FQGNSA. There are 13 residues in the CDR3. CDR3 sequence reads: CASSPARYQPQHF. CDR3 in DNA: TGTGCCAGCAGCCCAGCGCGCTATCAGCCCCAGCATTTT.

The V call is TRBV25-1, the J call TRBJ1-2, with D hard to call. Germline V lookup: CDR1 MGHDK, CDR2 SYGVNS. Trimming took 3 bases from V and 4 from J, leaving 6 bases between them. CDR3 size: 12 residues. CDR3 nucleotide sequence: TGTGCCAGCAGTGACGTAGCCTATGGCTACACCTTC. Protein product: CASSDVAYGYTF.

This rearrangement joins TRBV9 to TRBJ2-2; D is possibly TRBD1 (7 bases). Germline-derived CDR1 and CDR2 are SGDLS and YYNGEE. The CDR3 consists of 15 residues. V lost 5 bases to trimming and J lost 6 bases, with 17 bases between them. The CDR3 reads CASRPTGERAGELFF. CDR3 DNA: TGTGCCAGCAGACCCACAGGGGAGCGGGCCGGGGAGCTGTTTTTT. Complete variable domain (other parts from reference TRBV9 and TRBJ2-2): DSGVTQTPKHLITATGQRVTLRCSPRSGDLSVYWYQQSLDQGLQFLIQYYNGEERAKGNILERFSAQQFPDLHSELNLSSLELGDSALYFCASRPTGERAGELFFGEGSRLTVL.

The chain links TRBV4-2 to TRBJ2-2; the match to TRBD2 covers 9 bases. Germline CDR1 reads LGHNA; CDR2 reads YNFKEQ. This CDR3 region has 20 residues. The V gene end was trimmed by 3 bases and the J gene end by 7 bases; junction bases not matched to a gene: 21. CDR3 region: CASSQTAYVTSGLHGGELFF. The CDR3 nucleotides are TGTGCCAGCAGCCAGACAGCTTACGTGACTAGCGGACTACATGGCGGGGAGCTGTTTTTT.

The rearrangement uses TRBV7-2 and TRBJ1-3, with D possibly being TRBD1 (6 bases). Germline-derived CDR1 and CDR2 are SGHTA and FQGNSA. The V end was cut by 3 bases, the J end by 0 bases, with 9 bases between. The CDR3 runs to 15 residues. This chain's CDR3 is CASSFDRTSGNTIYF. In nucleotides, the CDR3 is TGTGCCAGCAGCTTTGACAGGACCTCTGGAAACACCATATATTTT. Together with reference TRBV7-2 and TRBJ1-3, the CDR3 gives the full variable domain: GAGVSQSPSNKVTEKGKDVELRCDPISGHTALYWYRQSLGQGLEFLIYFQGNSAPDKSGLPSDRFSAERTGGSVSTLTIQRTQQEDSAVYLCASSFDRTSGNTIYFGEGSWLTVV.

The chain joins TRBV2 to TRBJ2-1, with D possibly matching TRBD1 (5 bases). The germline V gene has CDR1 SNHLY and CDR2 FYNNEI. The CDR3 is 16 residues long. Trimming cost V 2 bases and J 8 bases, with 19 bases left between them. In DNA form, the CDR3 reads TGTGCCAGCAGTGAAAAGGGCAGGGCAGGTGGGGATGAGCAGTTCTTC. Residues: CASSEKGRAGGDEQFF.

The chain combines TRBV29-1 with TRBJ1-1; perhaps TRBD1 as D (6 bases). Germline CDR1 SQVTM, CDR2 ANQGSEA. The germline V and J ends were trimmed by 4 bases and 4 bases, with 13 bases remaining between them. This CDR3 spans 13 amino acids. The CDR3 sequence is CSVGSRGGTEAFF. In nucleotides, the CDR3 is TGCAGCGTTGGTAGCAGGGGTGGCACTGAAGCTTTCTTT. Full variable domain (rest looked up from reference TRBV29-1 and TRBJ1-1): SAVISQKPSRDICQRGTSLTIQCQVDSQVTMMFWYRQQPGQSLTLIATANQGSEATYESGFVIDKFPISRPNLTFSTLTVSNMSPEDSSIYLCSVGSRGGTEAFFGQGTRLTVV.

This clone occurred a few times. V usage is TRBV4-3 and J usage is TRBJ1-1; 10 bases align to TRBD1. The CDR3 extends over 19 amino acids. Trimming at V came to 0 bases and at J to 0 bases, leaving 10 bases not matched to a gene. Germline assignment: CDR1 LGHNA and CDR2 YSLEER. DNA of the CDR3: TGCGCCAGCAGCCAAGATATTAGGACGGACAGGGGGTTGAACACTGAAGCTTTCTTT. Its translation: CASSQDIRTDRGLNTEAFF.

The V and J genes are TRBV4-1 and TRBJ2-1; TRBD1 matches 8 bases. The J segment lost 5 bases and the V segment lost 1 base, leaving 7 bases of the junction unmatched. This CDR3 comprises 16 residues. Germline CDR1 MGHRA, CDR2 YSYEKL. CDR3: CASSQGGDRRDNEQFF. Written as DNA, the CDR3 is TGCGCCAGCAGCCAAGGGGGGGACAGGCGGGACAATGAGCAGTTCTTC.

This chain connects TRBV5-1 to TRBJ2-3, with 9 bases aligning to TRBD2. V lost 7 bases and J lost 0; bases outside the gene matches: 15. Germline CDR1 is SGHRS and CDR2 is YFSETQ. The CDR3 is 18 residues long. The CDR3 loop is CASGRGGSGSTSTDTQYF. The CDR3 nucleotides read TGCGCCAGCGGGCGGGGGGGCAGCGGGAGCACGAGCACAGATACGCAGTATTTT.

The rearrangement joins TRBV6-1 to TRBJ2-7; weak D call: TRBD2 (6 bases). This CDR3 has 13 amino acids. V shed 1 base and J shed 6 bases, with 10 bases lying between them. Germline V gene sequence: CDR1 MNHNS, CDR2 SASEGT. The CDR3 DNA reads as TGTGCCAGCAGTGAAGTGGCCGGGGGCGAGCAGTACTTC. Translated, it gives CASSEVAGGEQYF.

The J gene is TRBJ1-6, the V gene TRBV5-6; D might be TRBD1 (6 bases). Trimming removed 1 base at V and 2 bases at J, with 10 bases between. CDR3 length: 16 residues. Germline assignment: CDR1 SGHDT and CDR2 YYEEEE. CDR3: CASSLYRDPYNSPLHF. In nucleotides, the CDR3 is TGTGCCAGCAGCTTGTACAGGGACCCCTATAATTCACCCCTCCACTTT.

The gene calls are TRBV29-1 and TRBJ1-3, with TRBD1 as a possible D gene (5 bases). The CDR3 has 13 residues. Per the germline V gene, CDR1 is SQVTM and CDR2 is ANQGSEA. V was cut by 3 bases and J by 3 bases, with 9 bases left in between. Here the CDR3 DNA reads TGCAGCGTTGATCCAGGGAATGGAAACACCATATATTTT. Residues: CSVDPGNGNTIYF.

The chain links TRBV13 to TRBJ2-2; 8 nucleotides line up with TRBD1. The germline V gene encodes CDR1 PRHDT and CDR2 FYEKMQ (reference sequence). After removal of 1 base from V and 6 bases from J, the junction contained 7 bases not matched to a gene. The CDR3 loop spans 16 amino acids. CDR3 DNA sequence: TGTGCCAGCAGCTTAGCGGACAGGGTTTCCGCCGGGGAGCTGTTTTTT. This gives the protein CASSLADRVSAGELFF. Using reference TRBV13 and TRBJ2-2 for the parts outside the CDR3, the full variable domain is AAGVIQSPRHLIKEKRETATLKCYPIPRHDTVYWYQQGPGQDPQFLISFYEKMQSDKGSIPDRFSAQQFSDYHSELNMSSLELGDSALYFCASSLADRVSAGELFFGEGSRLTVL.

The chain joins TRBV19 to TRBJ2-7; the D call may be TRBD1 or TRBD2 (10 bases each). Between the trimmed V and J ends, which lost 1 base and 4 bases, there was a span of 29 bases. This CDR3 has 20 residues. The V gene's germline CDR1 is LNHDA and CDR2 SQIVND (reference sequence). In nucleotides, the CDR3 is TGTGCCAGTAGTATAGCCGTGACAGGGGGCTCTAGCGGGAGTGAGTACGAGCAGTACTTC. Translated: CASSIAVTGGSSGSEYEQYF.

The rearrangement links TRBV25-1 to TRBJ2-1; 10 bases map to TRBD2. V lost 6 bases and J lost 5; bases outside the gene matches: 7. The CDR3 is 15 amino acids. Germline-derived CDR1 and CDR2 are MGHDK and SYGVNS. The CDR3 nucleotides are TGTGCCAGCAGAGTCACTAGCGGGATGAACAATGAGCAGTTCTTC. Its protein product is CASRVTSGMNNEQFF.

The chain is built from TRBV2 and TRBJ2-7; TRBD1 agrees at 7 bases. The CDR3 is made up of 14 amino acids. The V gene end was trimmed by 1 base and the J gene end by 5 bases; junction bases not matched to a gene: 5. CDR1 SNHLY and CDR2 FYNNEI come from the germline V gene. The CDR3 DNA reads as TGTGCCAGCAGTGAAGACAGGGGCAGACACGAGCAGTACTTC. It specifies CASSEDRGRHEQYF. Drawing the rest from reference TRBV2 and TRBJ2-7, the complete variable domain is EPEVTQTPSHQVTQMGQEVILRCVPISNHLYFYWYRQILGQKVEFLVSFYNNEISEKSEIFDDQFSVERPDGSNFTLKIRSTKLEDSAMYFCASSEDRGRHEQYFGPGTRLTVT.